This T cell receptor beta chain was sequenced in a study of cytomegalovirus exposure and HLA in healthy donors. Study-wide findings and caveats: No immune exposure information besides CMV serostatus was available. The productive fraction for most TCR beta V segments was about 87% or about 30% in an earlier analysis. An analysis that was carried out later associated 16,000 or so TCR beta sequences with HLA alleles at 0.05 false discovery rate.

The PCR used 60 Vbeta and 13 Jbeta primers. In the original processing: Later, an analysis found 75 million to 100 million unique TCR beta chains, and 10 million to 11 million of these were shared. Profiled with immunoSEQ multiplex PCR; TCRdb holds only in-frame clones, not every one. V and J calls and clone size follow that table, whereas D and trimming were derived from the DNA. The data hold about 140,000 clones, with roughly 90% observed a single time. Germline assignment: CDR1 SGHNT and CDR2 YYREEE (reference sequence). The CDR3 totals 16 residues. V shed 4 bases, J shed 1 base, and the junction held 7 bases outside the gene matches. With respect to this clone: Antigen: not known.

The V and J genes are TRBV5-4 and TRBJ2-5; 10 positions agree with TRBD2. The TCR was taken from a middle-aged woman in good health and CMV-seronegative. The sequenced sample consisted of PBMCs. The CDR3 here is CASSQERTSGQETQYF. The CDR3 DNA reads as TGTGCCAGCAGCCAAGAACGGACTAGCGGCCAAGAGACCCAGTACTTC.